These 21 T cell receptor beta chains came from one sample sequenced in a study of blood T cell repertoires in COVID-19 (dated by TCRdb to the early 2020s). The library was generated by the immunoSEQ multiplex PCR assay. Entries here come from immuneACCESS through TCRdb and include only in-frame sequences with V and J called. Some clones fail to appear in such tables; in the studies checked, an unresolved V gene covers under half of the shortfall, and the cause of the remainder is unknown. Within this sample are over 50,000 clones, with 75% to 95% of them counted one time only. The ten largest make up 6.5% of the sample. Sample: peripheral blood. The receptors were gathered from a middle-aged man with active COVID-19.

This chain uses TRBV7-2 with TRBJ2-7, with 8 bases fitting TRBD2. Germline loops: CDR1 SGHTA, CDR2 FQGNSA. V shed 8 bases, J shed 5 bases, and the junction held 14 bases outside the gene matches. This CDR3 is built from 15 residues. CDR3 DNA sequence: TGTGCCAGCTACTCCTCCGGGGGGGGGCCGGACGAGCAGTACTTC. This encodes CASYSSGGGPDEQYF.

V gene TRBV6-5 combines with J gene TRBJ1-6, with 9 nucleotides matching TRBD1. The CDR3 is made up of 13 amino acids. Losses at the gene ends were 5 bases for V and 7 bases for J; bases not matched to a gene: 0. Germline V gives CDR1 MNHEY, CDR2 SVGAGI. The CDR3: CASSTGGNSPLHF. The DNA of the CDR3 is TGTGCCAGCAGTACAGGGGGCAATTCACCCCTCCACTTT.

This sequence joins TRBV7-6 and TRBJ2-5, with D perhaps TRBD2 (5 bases). Germline CDR1 is SGHVS and CDR2 is FNYEAQ. The ends were cut back, 2 bases at V and 4 bases at J, with 17 bases in the middle. The CDR3 has 16 amino acids. The CDR3 protein is CASSLSSRAVGETQYF. The CDR3 bases are TGTGCCAGCAGCTTAAGCAGTCGAGCGGTGGGAGAGACCCAGTACTTC.

The chain combines TRBV18 with TRBJ1-6, with TRBD1 identical over 8 bases. The V gene end was trimmed by 3 bases and the J gene end by 8 bases; junction bases not matched to a gene: 3. The CDR3 runs to 14 residues. CDR1 KGHSH and CDR2 LQKENI come from the germline V gene. The CDR3 region has the DNA TGTGCCAGCTCACCTTTGGACAGGGATTCACCCCTCCACTTT. Amino acids: CASSPLDRDSPLHF.

The chain couples TRBV6-5 to TRBJ1-1; the D is unclear. Germline-derived CDR1 and CDR2 are MNHEY and SVGAGI. V shed 4 bases and J shed 1 base, with 16 bases lying between them. The CDR3 totals 16 residues. The CDR3 is CASSWRLSLTNTEAFF. The CDR3 nucleotides are TGTGCCAGCAGTTGGCGACTTAGCTTGACGAACACTGAAGCTTTCTTT.

This clone is a singleton in its sample. The chain has TRBV5-4 and TRBJ1-2; D possibly corresponds to TRBD1 (5 bases). Germline V CDR1 and CDR2: SGHNT, YYREEE (reference sequence). CDR3 length: 14 residues. Trimming pared 4 bases from V and 7 bases from J, leaving 17 bases between. CDR3 loop: CASSVVTGEVGYTF. In DNA, the CDR3 is TGTGCCAGCAGCGTCGTCACGGGGGAGGTTGGCTACACCTTC. The full variable domain, with the rest looked up from reference TRBV5-4 and TRBJ1-2, is ETGVTQSPTHLIKTRGQQVTLRCSSQSGHNTVSWYQQALGQGPQFIFQYYREEENGRGNFPPRFSGLQFPNYSSELNVNALELDDSALYLCASSVVTGEVGYTFGSGTRLTVV.

The chain carries TRBV27 and TRBJ2-7; 15 nucleotides line up with TRBD2. V was clipped by 3 bases and J by 2 bases; unmatched bases: 8. CDR3 length equals 18 residues. Germline lookup yields CDR1 MNHEY and CDR2 SMNVEV (reference sequence). As DNA, the CDR3 is TGTGCCAGCAGTTTTATGGGACTAGCGGGGGGCCAGGCCTACGAGCAGTACTTC. It translates to CASSFMGLAGGQAYEQYF.

This clone came up a few times. The chain is built from TRBV5-6 and TRBJ2-7; 8 nucleotides agree with TRBD1. V was clipped by 6 bases and J by 6 bases; unmatched bases: 11. Germline CDR1 is SGHDT and CDR2 is YYEEEE. The CDR3 consists of 14 residues. DNA of the CDR3: TGTGCCAGCACCATCTGGACAGGGACGATCGAGCAGTACTTC. Translating gives CASTIWTGTIEQYF. The complete variable domain, with remaining parts taken from reference TRBV5-6 and TRBJ2-7, reads DAGVTQSPTHLIKTRGQQVTLRCSPKSGHDTVSWYQQALGQGPQFIFQYYEEEERQRGNFPDRFSGHQFPNYSSELNVNALLLGDSALYLCASTIWTGTIEQYFGPGTRLTVT.

The J gene is TRBJ1-1, the V gene TRBV15; D unresolved. In germline, CDR1 is LNHNV, CDR2 YYDKDF (reference sequence). The V gene lost 2 bases and the J gene lost 1 base, with 17 bases spanning the gap. CDR3 length: 17 amino acids. The CDR3 protein is CATSRPPRRWENTEAFF. CDR3 DNA: TGTGCCACCAGCAGACCACCTAGGAGGTGGGAGAACACTGAAGCTTTCTTT.

The chain combines TRBV21-1 with TRBJ1-1; TRBD1 is the table's D call and was not checked against the DNA. TRBV21-1 constitutes a pseudogene. The CDR3 is 24 amino acids. The CDR3 DNA sequence: TGTGCCAGCAGCAAAGGAAACCCAGGTTGCTGCTTGTCGGGACAGGGGGCCGGGAACACTGAAGCTTTCTTT. It encodes CASSKGNPGCCLSGQGAGNTEAFF.

The rearrangement joins TRBV6-5 to TRBJ2-7; 11 nucleotides agree with TRBD2. The germline CDR1 and CDR2 sequences are MNHEY and SVGAGI. J gave up 3 bases and V 5 bases, and 6 bases lay outside the gene matches. The CDR3 contains 15 residues. CDR3 DNA: TGTGCCAGCAGTCGCCCCGGGACTAGCGGCTACGAGCAGTACTTC. As protein: CASSRPGTSGYEQYF.

CDR3 sequence: CASSDVSGAASDTQYF. DNA of the CDR3: TGTGCCAGCAGTGATGTTAGCGGGGCAGCGTCAGATACGCAGTATTTT. The J gene is TRBJ2-3, the V gene TRBV6-1; 8 bases map to TRBD2. The germline CDR1 and CDR2 sequences are MNHNS and SASEGT. V shed 3 bases, J shed 4 bases, and the junction held 9 bases outside the gene matches. The CDR3 spans 16 residues.

V gene TRBV5-6 combines with J gene TRBJ1-4, with 10 bases aligning to TRBD1. CDR3 length equals 14 residues. With 4 bases clipped from V and 6 bases from J, the junction kept 3 bases outside the gene matches. Looked up from germline, CDR1 is SGHDT and CDR2 is YYEEEE. DNA for the CDR3: TGTGCCAGCAGCCGCGGGACAGGGGATGAAAAACTGTTTTTT. This gives the protein CASSRGTGDEKLFF.

The rearrangement uses TRBV18 and TRBJ2-7; D is perhaps TRBD1 (6 bases). The germline V gene encodes CDR1 KGHSH and CDR2 LQKENI. The CDR3 has 13 residues. Trimming removed 5 bases from V and 1 base from J, with 9 bases in between. The CDR3 reads CASSVGTSYEQYF. The CDR3, as DNA: TGTGCCAGCTCAGTGGGGACATCCTACGAGCAGTACTTC.

The chain links TRBV4-1 to TRBJ2-3, with 9 bases identical to TRBD2. CDR1 and CDR2 (germline): MGHRA, YSYEKL. After removal of 5 bases from V and 3 bases from J, the junction contained 12 bases not matched to a gene. There are 17 residues in the CDR3. CDR3 sequence: CASSGAGGGLGTDTQYF. Here the CDR3 DNA reads TGCGCCAGCAGCGGAGCGGGGGGTGGTCTGGGAACAGATACGCAGTATTTT.

The chain carries TRBV7-9 and TRBJ2-5; weak D call: TRBD1 (5 bases). Germline CDR1 SEHNR, CDR2 FQNEAQ (reference sequence). The length of the CDR3 is 15 residues. V was pared by 5 bases and J by 5 bases, with 18 bases between. The CDR3 DNA is TGTGCCAGCAGCACAGGACAACAGCTTCGGGAGACCCAGTACTTC. Residues: CASSTGQQLRETQYF.

CDR3 coding DNA: TGTGCCAGCAGCCTGACTAGCGGGGTCATCAATGAGCAGTTCTTC. It codes for CASSLTSGVINEQFF. The chain combines TRBV7-9 with TRBJ2-1, with 11 bases lining up with TRBD2. Trimming removed 5 bases from V and 6 bases from J; junction bases left unmatched: 6. The CDR3 runs to 15 residues. Germline-derived CDR1 and CDR2 are SEHNR and FQNEAQ (reference sequence).

The V gene is TRBV3-1 (or the pseudogene TRBV3-2), the J gene TRBJ2-7; a possible D gene is TRBD1 (6 bases). This CDR3 contains 14 residues. Germline V gene sequence: CDR1 LGHDT, CDR2 YNNKEL (reference sequence). Trimming shortened V by 4 bases and J by 5 bases, and 15 bases separated the two germline ends. CDR3 in DNA: TGTGCCAGCAGCCCCAACAGGGTCCCACACGAGCAGTACTTC. Its translation is CASSPNRVPHEQYF.

The CDR3 coding sequence is TGTGCCAGCAGCGTAGACTCGGGACTAAGAACAGGTGAGCAGTTCTTC. Translating it yields CASSVDSGLRTGEQFF. The gene calls are TRBV9 and TRBJ2-1; TRBD2 matches at 7 bases. The germline CDR1 and CDR2 sequences are SGDLS and YYNGEE. There are 16 residues in the CDR3. After removal of 0 bases from V and 9 bases from J, the junction contained 12 bases not matched to a gene.

The V and J genes are TRBV9 and TRBJ1-1; 7 bases map to TRBD1. The CDR3 spans 14 residues. Germline values: CDR1 SGDLS, CDR2 YYNGEE. V dropped 4 bases and J dropped 2; count of bases not matched to a gene: 5. CDR3 bases: TGTGCCAGCAGCCCGTGGGACAGTAACACTGAAGCTTTCTTT. It specifies CASSPWDSNTEAFF.

The J gene is TRBJ2-5, the V gene TRBV5-8; possible D gene TRBD1, 7 bases. The V end was cut by 3 bases, the J end by 2 bases, with 17 bases between. The germline V gene has CDR1 SGHTS and CDR2 YDEGEE. The CDR3 totals 16 residues. CDR3 residues: CASSWGRGQTQETQYF. The DNA for the CDR3 is TGTGCCAGCAGCTGGGGGCGGGGACAGACACAAGAGACCCAGTACTTC. The complete variable domain, with remaining parts taken from reference TRBV5-8 and TRBJ2-5, reads EAGVTQSPTHLIKTRGQQATLRCSPISGHTSVYWYQQALGLGLQFLLWYDEGEERNRGNFPPRFSGRQFPNYSSELNVNALELEDSALYLCASSWGRGQTQETQYFGPGTRLLVL.